Listed below are T cell receptor beta chains from one sample, sequenced in a study of identical twins. A single record per CDR3 protein comes from TCRdb applying MiXCR to the 5' RACE reads. The data hold 400,000 to 550,000 distinct CDR3 sequences, with 20% to 25% observed a single time. These sequences were also reported in another study, on T cells expressing NK-cell markers.

The sample consisted of CD4+ T cells sorted from blood. These receptor sequences come from a woman aged 18-29 years in good health. Each CDR3 is given with its conserved first and last residue.

J,V,CDR3
TRBJ1-6,TRBV5-8,CATDGRGNSPLHF
TRBJ2-1,TRBV30,CAWNLHNEQFF
TRBJ2-5,TRBV24-1,CATSDATSVQETQYF
TRBJ2-1,TRBV27,CASSKVTSGRGVHEQFF
TRBJ1-1,TRBV5-1,CASSFSSKDTEAFF
TRBJ2-1,TRBV29-1,CSVEDPLADYNEQFF
TRBJ2-5,TRBV3-1,CASSHVGETQYF
TRBJ1-1,TRBV15,CATSRDHRQEAFF
TRBJ2-1,TRBV7-2,CASRLSGSKNEQFF
TRBJ2-3,TRBV11-2,CASSLTPRLAGILDTQYF
TRBJ2-7,TRBV29-1,CSIWGQGAYEQYF
TRBJ1-1,TRBV6-5,CASSYGRVGHTEAFF
TRBJ2-7,TRBV5-1,CASSNHYEQYF
TRBJ2-1,TRBV3-1,CASSETRGSYNEQFF
TRBJ2-7,TRBV9,CASSPRPGGSYEQYF
TRBJ2-1,TRBV20-1,CSARDYATNNEQFF
TRBJ2-7,TRBV20-1,CSARGGGGLYEQYF
TRBJ2-3,TRBV20-1,CSARPPGDLADTQYF
TRBJ1-5,TRBV29-1,CSVADNTYQPQHF
TRBJ2-5,TRBV20-1,CSATWTGGSEAQYF
TRBJ2-1,TRBV6-5,CASRRDLEQFF
TRBJ2-7,TRBV6-5,CASSPVGREQYF
TRBJ1-4,TRBV12-3/TRBV12-4,CASRTGTGEKLFF
TRBJ2-7,TRBV20-1,CSAQGDFLYEQYF
TRBJ1-3,TRBV29-1,CSVLGVAGTSGNTIYF
TRBJ2-3,TRBV7-2,CASSLGLLTDTQYF
TRBJ1-1,TRBV10-3,CAISEVTGSTEAFF
TRBJ2-2,TRBV20-1,CSARTPGGLHTGELFF
TRBJ2-5,TRBV5-1,CASRVGRYQETQYF
TRBJ2-3,TRBV6-5,CASSYRSGLNTQYF
TRBJ2-1,TRBV20-1,CSAREGVWNEQFF
TRBJ1-4,TRBV25-1,CASSEGGELWEKLFF
TRBJ2-3,TRBV24-1,CATSDYGQGTDTQYF
TRBJ1-1,TRBV2,CASRLTENTEAFF
TRBJ2-7,TRBV29-1,CSVAGTSGNYEQYF
TRBJ2-7,TRBV20-1,CSATSRDRGLVGRIYEQYF
TRBJ2-1,TRBV20-1,CSAREGGHPYNEQFF
TRBJ1-1,TRBV27,CASSRGQGWNTEAFF
TRBJ2-5,TRBV20-1,CSARRQGIRETQYF
TRBJ2-1,TRBV12-3/TRBV12-4,CASSFIAGGYNEQFF
TRBJ2-3,TRBV9,CASSRTSGVDTQYF
TRBJ2-5,TRBV20-1,CSAPRDRGLQETQYF
TRBJ1-6,TRBV10-3,CAIKGDYNSPLHF
TRBJ2-2,TRBV20-1,CSATLGLADTGELFF
TRBJ2-1,TRBV9,CASSGTGLPYNEQFF
TRBJ2-1,TRBV10-3,CAISDLGFNEQFF
TRBJ2-1,TRBV2,CASSYGGLAGPLNYNEQFF
TRBJ1-2,TRBV5-1,CASSSAYGYTF
TRBJ2-2,TRBV11-2,CASSVELVFSGRAGELFF
TRBJ1-2,TRBV10-3,CAISESVGTGRRNGYTF
TRBJ2-2,TRBV6-1,CASSGHRTTNTGELFF